Listed below are T cell receptor beta chains from one sample, sequenced in a study of beta chain features in type 1 diabetes. This table comes from immunoSEQ multiplex PCR, and its TCRdb copy is limited to in-frame clones, with some not included. This sample yields 350,000 to 400,000 clones, of which around 12% are seen a single time; 0.0095% to 0.011% belongs to the top ten. The sample was naive CD4+ T cells from blood. Receptors were obtained from a woman aged 18-30 years with type 1 diabetes. Each CDR3 is given with its conserved first and last residue. The order of the fields is V gene, J gene, D gene, clone size, CDR3 DNA, CDR3 protein. The D gene is left open where the match is weak. A clone size is listed for some rows: how often the clone was seen (once, few, many), or a class if it is expanded.

V gene: TRBV7-2; J gene: TRBJ2-7; D gene: TRBD2; clone size: NA; CDR3 DNA: TGTGCCAGCAGTTTCGTTGGGGGAGGGCCTTACGAGCAGTACTTC; CDR3 protein: CASSFVGGGPYEQYF
V gene: TRBV15; J gene: TRBJ2-5; D gene: TRBD2; clone size: NA; CDR3 DNA: TGTGCCACCAGCAGGTCTCTAGCGGGAGAGGAGACCCAGTACTTC; CDR3 protein: CATSRSLAGEETQYF
V gene: TRBV28; J gene: TRBJ1-1; D gene: NA; clone size: NA; CDR3 DNA: TGTGCCAGCAGTTTATGGCGTCAGAACACTGAAGCTTTCTTT; CDR3 protein: CASSLWRQNTEAFF
V gene: TRBV15; J gene: TRBJ2-1; D gene: NA; clone size: NA; CDR3 DNA: TGTGCCACCAGCAGAGATTTGGCGGTCTCCTACAATGAGCAGTTCTTC; CDR3 protein: CATSRDLAVSYNEQFF
V gene: TRBV4-3; J gene: TRBJ1-1; D gene: NA; clone size: few; CDR3 DNA: TGCGCCAGCAGCCTCTCGAACACTGAAGCTTTCTTT; CDR3 protein: CASSLSNTEAFF
V gene: TRBV4-3; J gene: TRBJ1-2; D gene: TRBD1; clone size: few; CDR3 DNA: TGCGCCAGCAGCTACCGGGACAGGAGTAACTATGGCTACACCTTC; CDR3 protein: CASSYRDRSNYGYTF
V gene: TRBV7-2; J gene: TRBJ2-2; D gene: NA; clone size: NA; CDR3 DNA: TGTGCCAGCAGCGTGCAGGGGAGTATGAACACCGGGGAGCTGTTTTTT; CDR3 protein: CASSVQGSMNTGELFF
V gene: TRBV15; J gene: TRBJ1-1; D gene: NA; clone size: NA; CDR3 DNA: TGTGCCACCCGAGAGGCCTTGTTGATGAACACTGAAGCTTTCTTT; CDR3 protein: CATREALLMNTEAFF
V gene: TRBV27; J gene: TRBJ2-2; D gene: NA; clone size: NA; CDR3 DNA: TGTGCCAGCAGTTTAACCTCGGGTGGAGGTAACACCGGGGAGCTGTTTTTT; CDR3 protein: CASSLTSGGGNTGELFF
V gene: TRBV9; J gene: TRBJ2-5; D gene: NA; clone size: few; CDR3 DNA: TGTGCCAGCAGCGTAGAGGACAGTAAAGAGACCCAGTACTTC; CDR3 protein: CASSVEDSKETQYF
V gene: TRBV5-6; J gene: TRBJ2-7; D gene: NA; clone size: NA; CDR3 DNA: TGTGCCAGCAGCTTGGCCCTCCCTAGGCCGGCGCAGTACTTC; CDR3 protein: CASSLALPRPAQYF
V gene: TRBV15; J gene: TRBJ2-5; D gene: NA; clone size: few; CDR3 DNA: TGTGCCACCAGCACCACTGGCGGGGCCCAGTACTTC; CDR3 protein: CATSTTGGAQYF
V gene: TRBV2; J gene: TRBJ2-7; D gene: TRBD1; clone size: few; CDR3 DNA: TGTGCCAGCAGTGAAGCCAGGGGGTATTCGTACTTC; CDR3 protein: CASSEARGYSYF
V gene: TRBV7-2; J gene: TRBJ1-1; D gene: TRBD1; clone size: few; CDR3 DNA: TGTGCCAGCAGCTTAGAGACAGGGGTGGGTTTCTTT; CDR3 protein: CASSLETGVGFF
V gene: TRBV18; J gene: TRBJ1-5; D gene: NA; clone size: few; CDR3 DNA: TGTGCCAGCTCACCATTCGGGGTTAGCAATCAGCCCCAGCATTTT; CDR3 protein: CASSPFGVSNQPQHF
V gene: TRBV18; J gene: TRBJ2-6; D gene: TRBD2; clone size: few; CDR3 DNA: TGTGCCAGCTCACCACTAGCGGGGTTGATTGAGGCCAACGTCCTGACTTTC; CDR3 protein: CASSPLAGLIEANVLTF
V gene: TRBV15; J gene: TRBJ2-4; D gene: NA; clone size: NA; CDR3 DNA: TGTGCCACCAGCAGCCAGTTAGCCAAAAACATTCAGTACTTC; CDR3 protein: CATSSQLAKNIQYF
V gene: TRBV4-3; J gene: TRBJ2-2; D gene: NA; clone size: few; CDR3 DNA: TGCGCCAGCAGCCGGACTATAGGATTCCTGCGGGTAGGGGAGAACACCGGGGAGCTGTTTTTT; CDR3 protein: CASSRTIGFLRVGENTGELFF
V gene: TRBV10-3; J gene: TRBJ1-2; D gene: NA; clone size: NA; CDR3 DNA: TGTGCCATCAGGACCCGGGACATCTACACCTTC; CDR3 protein: CAIRTRDIYTF
V gene: TRBV5-1; J gene: TRBJ2-1; D gene: TRBD2; clone size: NA; CDR3 DNA: TGCGCCAGCAGCTTGGTTGGCGGGAGGGGTAATGAGCAGTTCTTC; CDR3 protein: CASSLVGGRGNEQFF
V gene: TRBV28; J gene: TRBJ2-7; D gene: NA; clone size: NA; CDR3 DNA: TGTGCCAGCAGTCGCCAGACAAGTAGCGTCAACTTC; CDR3 protein: CASSRQTSSVNF
V gene: TRBV10-3; J gene: TRBJ2-7; D gene: NA; clone size: NA; CDR3 DNA: TGTGCCATCAGTGATAAGGCACCGGGCGAGCAGTACTTC; CDR3 protein: CAISDKAPGEQYF
V gene: TRBV29-1; J gene: TRBJ2-3; D gene: NA; clone size: few; CDR3 DNA: TGCAGCGTTCAGGAAGATACGCAGTATTTT; CDR3 protein: CSVQEDTQYF
V gene: TRBV7-9; J gene: TRBJ2-1; D gene: TRBD2; clone size: few; CDR3 DNA: TGTGCCAGCAGCTTTTCGGGGGGCTACAATGAGCAGTTCTTC; CDR3 protein: CASSFSGGYNEQFF
V gene: TRBV29-1; J gene: TRBJ2-7; D gene: TRBD1; clone size: NA; CDR3 DNA: TGCAGCGTTGCACAGGGGCCCTACGAGCAGTACTTC; CDR3 protein: CSVAQGPYEQYF
V gene: TRBV13; J gene: TRBJ2-5; D gene: TRBD1; clone size: NA; CDR3 DNA: TGTGCCAGCAGCTTCCATGGGACAGGGGGAGAGACCCAGTACTTC; CDR3 protein: CASSFHGTGGETQYF
V gene: TRBV6-5; J gene: TRBJ2-5; D gene: NA; clone size: few; CDR3 DNA: TGTGCCAGCAGTGGGCCTAGCGAAGAAGAGACCCAGTACTTC; CDR3 protein: CASSGPSEEETQYF
V gene: TRBV18; J gene: TRBJ2-3; D gene: NA; clone size: NA; CDR3 DNA: TGTGCCAGCTCCCCTCGAGACGGGGCAGATACGCAGTATTTT; CDR3 protein: CASSPRDGADTQYF
V gene: TRBV7-9; J gene: TRBJ1-1; D gene: NA; clone size: few; CDR3 DNA: TGTGCCAGCAGCGCCCGAGGAGCGAACACTGAAGCTTTCTTT; CDR3 protein: CASSARGANTEAFF
V gene: TRBV4-2; J gene: TRBJ2-2; D gene: TRBD1; clone size: NA; CDR3 DNA: TGTGCCAGCAGCCGACAGGGCCGAAGCACCGGGGAGCTGTTTTTT; CDR3 protein: CASSRQGRSTGELFF
V gene: TRBV28; J gene: TRBJ2-1; D gene: TRBD2; clone size: few; CDR3 DNA: TGTGCCAGCAGTTTATGGTTAGCGGGAGTTCGGAATGAGCAGTTCTTC; CDR3 protein: CASSLWLAGVRNEQFF
V gene: TRBV27; J gene: TRBJ1-2; D gene: NA; clone size: NA; CDR3 DNA: TGTGCCAGCAGTTTACGCCCCAGGCTTCCCTATGGCTACACCTTC; CDR3 protein: CASSLRPRLPYGYTF
V gene: TRBV5-1; J gene: TRBJ1-1; D gene: NA; clone size: NA; CDR3 DNA: TGCGCCAGCAGCTTGGTAGAGGGTGGGAACACTGAAGCTTTCTTT; CDR3 protein: CASSLVEGGNTEAFF
V gene: TRBV19; J gene: TRBJ1-5; D gene: TRBD1; clone size: NA; CDR3 DNA: TGTGCCAGTAGTACTCCGGGACAGGGGTTGAGCCAGCCCCAGCATTTT; CDR3 protein: CASSTPGQGLSQPQHF
V gene: TRBV5-1; J gene: TRBJ2-7; D gene: NA; clone size: NA; CDR3 DNA: TGCGCCAGCAGCTTGAAGACGGGGGAGCAGTACTTC; CDR3 protein: CASSLKTGEQYF
V gene: TRBV4-3; J gene: TRBJ2-5; D gene: TRBD2; clone size: NA; CDR3 DNA: TGCGCCAGCAGCCCCGGGACGGATCCCCTTCTAGCGGGAGGTCGGGTAGAGACCCAGTACTTC; CDR3 protein: CASSPGTDPLLAGGRVETQYF
V gene: TRBV11-2; J gene: TRBJ2-3; D gene: NA; clone size: NA; CDR3 DNA: TGTGCCAGCAGCAACGCCCTACAAAGTTCGCGGGATACGCAGTATTTT; CDR3 protein: CASSNALQSSRDTQYF
V gene: TRBV10-3; J gene: TRBJ2-3; D gene: TRBD1; clone size: few; CDR3 DNA: TGTGCCATCAGTGAGTCAACGACAGGGCCAGATACGCAGTATTTT; CDR3 protein: CAISESTTGPDTQYF
V gene: TRBV6-1; J gene: TRBJ2-5; D gene: NA; clone size: NA; CDR3 DNA: TGTGCCAGCGGCAACAGGGATCGGGAGACCCAGTACTTC; CDR3 protein: CASGNRDRETQYF
V gene: TRBV25-1; J gene: TRBJ1-1; D gene: TRBD1; clone size: NA; CDR3 DNA: TGTGCCAGCAGAGGGTCTACGACAGGGTACGCTGAAGCTTTCTTT; CDR3 protein: CASRGSTTGYAEAFF
V gene: TRBV9; J gene: TRBJ2-7; D gene: TRBD2; clone size: NA; CDR3 DNA: TGTGCCAGCAGCGTCGAAGCGGGAGGGTTATACGAGCAGTACTTC; CDR3 protein: CASSVEAGGLYEQYF
V gene: TRBV28; J gene: TRBJ1-5; D gene: TRBD1; clone size: few; CDR3 DNA: TGTGCCAGCACTCCCGGGACAGGGGGCAATCAGCCCCAGCATTTT; CDR3 protein: CASTPGTGGNQPQHF
V gene: TRBV29-1; J gene: TRBJ2-2; D gene: TRBD2; clone size: NA; CDR3 DNA: TGCAGCGTGCCCGGGACTAGCATTACGACCGGGGAGCTGTTTTTT; CDR3 protein: CSVPGTSITTGELFF
V gene: TRBV15; J gene: TRBJ2-3; D gene: NA; clone size: NA; CDR3 DNA: TGTGCCACCAGCAGAGATGAGGAAGATACGCAGTATTTT; CDR3 protein: CATSRDEEDTQYF
V gene: TRBV18; J gene: TRBJ1-5; D gene: TRBD1; clone size: NA; CDR3 DNA: TGTGCCAGCTCACCAGGGTGGCAGGGGGCGAACCAGCCCCAGCATTTT; CDR3 protein: CASSPGWQGANQPQHF
V gene: TRBV5-1; J gene: TRBJ1-6; D gene: NA; clone size: NA; CDR3 DNA: TGCGCCAGCAGCTTGCGTGTGACAAGGGGCTCTCGCTCACCCCTCCACTTT; CDR3 protein: CASSLRVTRGSRSPLHF
V gene: TRBV28; J gene: TRBJ1-5; D gene: TRBD1; clone size: NA; CDR3 DNA: TGTGCCAGCAGTCCGGCCAGGGACAGGGGGTATCAGCCCCAGCATTTT; CDR3 protein: CASSPARDRGYQPQHF
V gene: TRBV7-9; J gene: TRBJ1-6; D gene: NA; clone size: few; CDR3 DNA: TGTGCCAGCAGCTTGCAGACAGGTTCACCCCTCCACTTT; CDR3 protein: CASSLQTGSPLHF
V gene: TRBV7-2; J gene: TRBJ1-2; D gene: NA; clone size: NA; CDR3 DNA: TGTGCCAGCAGGTTCGGGGGTGGAGGCTACACCTTC; CDR3 protein: CASRFGGGGYTF
V gene: TRBV18; J gene: TRBJ2-7; D gene: NA; clone size: NA; CDR3 DNA: TGTGCCAGCTCACCACCTTTGGGCGGGGCACGGAACGAGCAGTACTTC; CDR3 protein: CASSPPLGGARNEQYF
V gene: TRBV29-1; J gene: TRBJ1-2; D gene: NA; clone size: NA; CDR3 DNA: TGCAGCGTTGAAGGGCGAATGAGAATGACTGGTGGCTACACCTTC; CDR3 protein: CSVEGRMRMTGGYTF
V gene: TRBV30; J gene: TRBJ2-7; D gene: TRBD2; clone size: few; CDR3 DNA: TGTGCCTGGAGTGTGTCTAGCGGCTCCTACGAGCAGTACTTC; CDR3 protein: CAWSVSSGSYEQYF